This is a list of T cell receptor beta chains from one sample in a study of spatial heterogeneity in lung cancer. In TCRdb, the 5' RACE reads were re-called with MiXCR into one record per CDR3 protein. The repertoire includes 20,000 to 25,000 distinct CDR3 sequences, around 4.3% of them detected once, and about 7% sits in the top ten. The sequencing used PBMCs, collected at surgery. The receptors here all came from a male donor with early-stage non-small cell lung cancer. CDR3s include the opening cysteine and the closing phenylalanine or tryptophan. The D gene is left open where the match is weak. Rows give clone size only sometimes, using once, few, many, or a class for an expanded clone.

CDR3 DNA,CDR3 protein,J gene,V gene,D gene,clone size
TGTGCCAGCAGCCCCGGATTCGGACTAGCGGGAGATAGGAATGAGCAGTTCTTC,CASSPGFGLAGDRNEQFF,TRBJ2-1,TRBV7-3,TRBD2,few
TGTGCCAGCAGCCCCGATGGGGGAAGTTCACCCCTCCACTTT,CASSPDGGSSPLHF,TRBJ1-6,TRBV7-3,-,few
TGTGCCATCAGTGAGTCTGGCACAAACACCGGGGAGCTGTTTTTT,CAISESGTNTGELFF,TRBJ2-2,TRBV10-3,-,many
TGCGCCAGCAGCCACTCGGGACGGGGGGGATATGGCTACACCTTC,CASSHSGRGGYGYTF,TRBJ1-2,TRBV4-3,-,many
TGTGCCAGCAGCTTGGTTGGTTACAATGAGCAGTACTTC,CASSLVGYNEQYF,TRBJ2-7,TRBV5-5,-,once
TGTGCCACCAGTGATTTTGCGGACCAAGAGACCCAGTACTTC,CATSDFADQETQYF,TRBJ2-5,TRBV24-1,-,many
TGCAGTGCTAGGTGGGACACAGACAATCAGCCCCAGCATTTT,CSARWDTDNQPQHF,TRBJ1-5,TRBV20-1,-,many
TGTGCCAGCAGGGCGGCAGGAAGCACCGGGGAGCTGTTTTTT,CASRAAGSTGELFF,TRBJ2-2,TRBV12-3/TRBV12-4,-,-
TGTGCCAGCAGCTTGGCCGGGAGATCCGAGACCCAGTACTTC,CASSLAGRSETQYF,TRBJ2-5,TRBV7-3,-,many
TGCAGCGTTGTTGGGGCAGGGGGCTCTAACTATGGCTACACCTTC,CSVVGAGGSNYGYTF,TRBJ1-2,TRBV29-1,TRBD1,-
TGTGCCAGCAGCATAACTAGCGGGAGGGCCAATGAGCAGTTCTTC,CASSITSGRANEQFF,TRBJ2-1,TRBV7-2,TRBD2,many
TGTGCCAGCAGCTTAACAGGGAAGGGTTCCGGGGAGCTGTTTTTT,CASSLTGKGSGELFF,TRBJ2-2,TRBV11-3,-,many
TGCAGTGCTAGAATCCCGAACTACGAGCAGTACTTC,CSARIPNYEQYF,TRBJ2-7,TRBV20-1,-,many
TGTGCCAGCAGCTCCTCCGCGGGACCACGCTACGAGCAGTACTTC,CASSSSAGPRYEQYF,TRBJ2-7,TRBV5-6,-,many
TGTGCCAGCAGTTGGGGTAGCGGGAGCCACTACAATGAGCAGTTCTTC,CASSWGSGSHYNEQFF,TRBJ2-1,TRBV6-5,TRBD2,many
TGCGCCAGCAGCAGGACTAGCGCGCAAGAGACCCAGTACTTC,CASSRTSAQETQYF,TRBJ2-5,TRBV5-1,TRBD2,many
TGTGCCAGCAGCAAAAGGCGAGCGGGAGGGCCAGGCAAAAACATTCAGTACTTC,CASSKRRAGGPGKNIQYF,TRBJ2-4,TRBV21-1,-,many
TGTGCCAGCAGCCTCGGGTGGGGCACAGATACGCAGTATTTT,CASSLGWGTDTQYF,TRBJ2-3,TRBV4-2,-,many
TGTGCCAGCAGCTCCCAGGGATTAGCTAACTATGGCTACACCTTC,CASSSQGLANYGYTF,TRBJ1-2,TRBV7-9,-,few
TGTGCCAGCAGCCCGTTTAGACAGCTCGCTGAAGCTTTCTTT,CASSPFRQLAEAFF,TRBJ1-1,TRBV5-8,-,many
TGCAGTGCGCTCGGACTAGCGCGGGGATCATACGAGCAGTACTTC,CSALGLARGSYEQYF,TRBJ2-7,TRBV20-1,TRBD2,-
TGTGCCAGCAGCTTGGGGACAGGGGGCTACGAGCAGTACTTC,CASSLGTGGYEQYF,TRBJ2-7,TRBV5-5,TRBD1,medium-sized
TGCAGTGCTAGGTTTTCCGCCGGGAGCTCTGGAAACACCATATATTTT,CSARFSAGSSGNTIYF,TRBJ1-3,TRBV20-1,-,many
TGCGCCAGCAGCCGCCACGGGACAGAGACTCGGGAAAAACTGTTTTTT,CASSRHGTETREKLFF,TRBJ1-4,TRBV4-3,TRBD1,medium-sized
TGTGCCAGCAGGCACCTACCGGGACTTGACTACAATGAGCAGTTCTTC,CASRHLPGLDYNEQFF,TRBJ2-1,TRBV7-9,-,many
TGTGCCAGCAGCCCTAGGGGGAGGGCTGTAACCTACGAGCAGTACTTC,CASSPRGRAVTYEQYF,TRBJ2-7,TRBV7-2,-,many
TGTGCCAGCAGTTCCCTTGTGGGGTCGAACACCGGGGAGCTGTTTTTT,CASSSLVGSNTGELFF,TRBJ2-2,TRBV27,-,-
TGTGCCAGCAGCGTAACCCGGGACTCGTCCTTATACAATGAGCAGTTCTTC,CASSVTRDSSLYNEQFF,TRBJ2-1,TRBV7-2,-,many
TGTGCCAGCAGCGTCGGGGGGCTTGATGAGCAGTTCTTC,CASSVGGLDEQFF,TRBJ2-1,TRBV9,-,many
TGTGCCAGCAACCGGGACAGGCGTACCACCGGGGAGCTGTTTTTT,CASNRDRRTTGELFF,TRBJ2-2,TRBV7-2,TRBD1,many
TGTGCCTACCGAACCACCCGGGCTACTACAGACACTGAAGCTTTCTTT,CAYRTTRATTDTEAFF,TRBJ1-1,TRBV30,-,few
TGTGCCAGCAGCCGGACTAGCGGGGGGACCTACAATGAGCAGTTCTTC,CASSRTSGGTYNEQFF,TRBJ2-1,TRBV11-2,TRBD2,-
TGTGCCAGCAGTGACTCGAATCGTCCGACTGAAGCTTTCTTT,CASSDSNRPTEAFF,TRBJ1-1,TRBV6-4,-,many
TGTGCCAGCCGGGGAAGAGGTGGAAACACCATATATTTT,CASRGRGGNTIYF,TRBJ1-3,TRBV12-3/TRBV12-4,-,-
TGTGCCAGCAGCGCCCGCCGTGGAGTGGGGGCCTCCTACAATGAGCAGTTCTTC,CASSARRGVGASYNEQFF,TRBJ2-1,TRBV7-2,-,many
TGTGCCACCAGTGATTGGAGGCAGAGCACAGATACGCAGTATTTT,CATSDWRQSTDTQYF,TRBJ2-3,TRBV24-1,-,many
TGTGCCAGCAGCTTCCAGGGGCTCGGGGAGCTGTTTTTT,CASSFQGLGELFF,TRBJ2-2,TRBV7-2,-,many
TGCGCCAGCAGCTTGGACGGGAACTCTGGAAACACCATATATTTT,CASSLDGNSGNTIYF,TRBJ1-3,TRBV5-1,-,many
TGTGCCAGCAGCGCAACTAGCGGGAGGACAGATACGCAGTATTTT,CASSATSGRTDTQYF,TRBJ2-3,TRBV7-3,TRBD2,-
TGCGCCAGCAGCCAAGGGCCGGGACTAGCCGCCGGGGAGCTGTTTTTT,CASSQGPGLAAGELFF,TRBJ2-2,TRBV4-3,TRBD2,many
TGTGCCAGCAGCTCCAATGACCGTCCCCTCCACTTT,CASSSNDRPLHF,TRBJ1-6,TRBV11-2,-,medium-sized